The rows below give T cell receptor beta chains drawn from one sample of a study of T cell repertoires in cytomegalovirus infection. Each CDR3 protein is one row after TCRdb ran MiXCR on the reads. The sample lists 100,000 to 150,000 distinct CDR3 sequences; approximately 30% were seen once. No antigens are known for them. This specimen was CD8+ T cells from cultured PBMCs, taken from culture after CMV antigen stimulation. The receptors come from a human donor in good health (CMV status not recorded). Some clones in this sample may be carry-over from other donors' samples. CDR3s include the opening cysteine and the closing phenylalanine or tryptophan. The D gene is left open where the match is weak. Expanded clones get a size class; other rows say once, few or many, or leave the size out.

d_gene,j_gene,v_gene,abundance,CDR3aa,CDR3nt
TRBD1,TRBJ2-1,TRBV6-1,.,CASPTGASYNEQFF,TGTGCCAGCCCAACAGGGGCGTCCTACAATGAGCAGTTCTTC
.,TRBJ2-1,TRBV27,.,CASSLVPPALYNEQFF,TGTGCCAGCAGTTTAGTTCCACCGGCCCTTTACAATGAGCAGTTCTTC
.,TRBJ2-3,TRBV7-9,many,CASSLRDTTSTDTQYF,TGTGCCAGCAGCCTCCGGGACACCACTAGCACAGATACGCAGTATTTT
TRBD2,TRBJ2-7,TRBV28,.,CASSPSGGAHEQYF,TGTGCCAGCAGTCCTAGCGGGGGGGCCCACGAGCAGTACTTC
.,TRBJ2-2,TRBV7-2,many,CASSPRPGELFF,TGTGCCAGCAGCCCCCGACCGGGGGAGCTGTTTTTT
TRBD1,TRBJ1-6,TRBV19,many,CASTPGQGWAPLHF,TGTGCCAGCACACCGGGACAGGGGTGGGCACCCCTCCACTTT
.,TRBJ1-5,TRBV7-9,many,CASSSGRRIPSNQPQHF,TGTGCCAGCAGCTCCGGACGGAGGATTCCTAGCAATCAGCCCCAGCATTTT
.,TRBJ2-5,TRBV7-9,few,CASIARGQTRETQYF,TGTGCCAGCATTGCCAGGGGACAAACGAGGGAGACCCAGTACTTC
.,TRBJ1-2,TRBV7-8,many,CASSLSLNYGYTF,TGTGCCAGCAGCTTAAGCCTAAACTATGGCTACACCTTC
.,TRBJ2-3,TRBV4-1,.,CASSQDKPAGVTDTQYF,TGCGCCAGCAGCCAAGATAAACCAGCAGGGGTCACAGATACGCAGTATTTT
.,TRBJ1-1,TRBV4-1,.,CASSQGGTFEAFF,TGCGCCAGCAGCCAAGGGGGCACCTTTGAAGCTTTCTTT
.,TRBJ2-7,TRBV15,.,CATSRDPTGRQPIYEQYF,TGTGCCACCAGCAGAGATCCGACAGGAAGGCAGCCAATTTACGAGCAGTACTTC
.,TRBJ1-1,TRBV4-3,.,CASSLTHVGRRNTEAFF,TGCGCCAGCAGCCTAACCCACGTGGGACGGAGGAACACTGAAGCTTTCTTT
TRBD2,TRBJ2-1,TRBV15,.,CATSRERTSLNEQFF,TGTGCCACCAGCAGAGAAAGGACTAGCCTCAATGAGCAGTTCTTC
.,TRBJ2-2,TRBV2,many,CASSEWHGTGELFF,TGTGCCAGCAGTGAATGGCATGGCACCGGGGAGCTGTTTTTT
.,TRBJ1-2,TRBV12-3/TRBV12-4,.,CASSTDKPSNYGYTF,TGTGCCAGCAGTACGGACAAGCCGTCTAACTATGGCTACACCTTC
.,TRBJ1-1,TRBV7-8,many,CASSPGTPNTEAFF,TGTGCCAGCAGCCCCGGGACGCCGAACACTGAAGCTTTCTTT
.,TRBJ1-5,TRBV12-3/TRBV12-4,.,CASTEGTPAGPQHF,TGTGCCAGCACTGAGGGGACGCCTGCGGGGCCCCAGCATTTT
.,TRBJ2-7,TRBV19,.,CASSIVDGSYEQYF,TGTGCCAGTAGTATTGTCGACGGATCCTACGAGCAGTACTTC
.,TRBJ1-2,TRBV6-5,.,CASILWAGADYGYTF,TGTGCCAGCATATTATGGGCAGGGGCGGACTATGGCTACACCTTC
.,TRBJ2-7,TRBV7-8,many,CASSPTGDYEQYF,TGTGCCAGCAGTCCTACAGGAGACTACGAGCAGTACTTC
.,TRBJ1-6,TRBV7-8,few,CASSLEGVSPLHF,TGTGCCAGCAGCTTAGAGGGGGTTTCACCCCTCCACTTT
TRBD1,TRBJ2-3,TRBV28,.,CASSLRGTAFFSDTQYF,TGTGCCAGCAGTCTAAGAGGGACAGCTTTTTTTTCAGATACGCAGTATTTT
TRBD2,TRBJ2-1,TRBV5-1,.,CASSLGLAGSYNEQFF,TGCGCCAGCAGCTTGGGGCTAGCGGGGAGTTACAATGAGCAGTTCTTC
.,TRBJ2-3,TRBV6-2/TRBV6-3,.,CASSYSVRGDTQYF,TGTGCCAGCAGTTACTCTGTCAGGGGTGATACGCAGTATTTT